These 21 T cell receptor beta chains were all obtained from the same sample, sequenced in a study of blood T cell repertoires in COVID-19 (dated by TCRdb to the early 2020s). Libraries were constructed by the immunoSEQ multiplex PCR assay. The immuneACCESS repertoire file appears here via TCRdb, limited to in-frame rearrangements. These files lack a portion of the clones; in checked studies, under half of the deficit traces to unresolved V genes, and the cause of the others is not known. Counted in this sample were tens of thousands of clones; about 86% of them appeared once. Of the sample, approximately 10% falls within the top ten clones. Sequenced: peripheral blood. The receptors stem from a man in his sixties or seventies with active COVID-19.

The CDR3 loop reads CASSPPGGTYNEQFF. In DNA form, the CDR3 reads TGTGCCAGCTCACCACCGGGGGGAACCTACAATGAGCAGTTCTTC. This chain uses TRBV18 with TRBJ2-1, with D tentatively TRBD2 (6 bases). The CDR3 contains 15 residues. CDR1 is KGHSH and CDR2 is LQKENI in the germline V gene. The ends were cut back, 0 bases at V and 2 bases at J, with 8 bases in the middle.

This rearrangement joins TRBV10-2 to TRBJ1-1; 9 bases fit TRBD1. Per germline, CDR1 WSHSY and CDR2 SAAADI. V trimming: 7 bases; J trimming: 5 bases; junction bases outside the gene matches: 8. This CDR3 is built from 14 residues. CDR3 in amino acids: CASTPQGAGTEAFF. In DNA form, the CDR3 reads TGCGCCAGCACTCCACAGGGGGCTGGGACTGAAGCTTTCTTT.

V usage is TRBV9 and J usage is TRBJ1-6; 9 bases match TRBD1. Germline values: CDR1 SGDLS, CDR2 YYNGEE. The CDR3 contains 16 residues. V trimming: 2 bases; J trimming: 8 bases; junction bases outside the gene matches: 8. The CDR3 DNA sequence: TGTGCCAGCAGCGTGGCAATGACAGGGGGGGATTCACCCCTCCACTTT. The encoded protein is CASSVAMTGGDSPLHF.

CDR3 DNA: TGTGCCAGCTCGCCATTTGCCGGGAACCTCAATGAGCAGTTCTTC. Protein product: CASSPFAGNLNEQFF. The chain is built from TRBV18 and TRBJ2-1; a possible D gene is TRBD2 (5 bases). Germline CDR1 and CDR2: KGHSH and LQKENI. This CDR3 is built from 15 residues. Trimming left V 6 bases short and J 6 bases short, with 18 bases between. The entire variable domain, with the rest obtained from reference TRBV18 and TRBJ2-1, is as follows: NAGVMQNPRHLVRRRGQEARLRCSPMKGHSHVYWYRQLPEEGLKFMVYLQKENIIDESGMPKERFSAEFPKEGPSILRIQQVVRGDSAAYFCASSPFAGNLNEQFFGPGTRLTVL.

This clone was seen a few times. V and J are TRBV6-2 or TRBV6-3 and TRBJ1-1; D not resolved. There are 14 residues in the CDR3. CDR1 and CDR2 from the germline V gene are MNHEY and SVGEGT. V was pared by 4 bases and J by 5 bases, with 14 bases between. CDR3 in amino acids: CASSLHGERTEAFF. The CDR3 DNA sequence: TGTGCCAGCAGTTTGCACGGGGAAAGAACTGAAGCTTTCTTT.

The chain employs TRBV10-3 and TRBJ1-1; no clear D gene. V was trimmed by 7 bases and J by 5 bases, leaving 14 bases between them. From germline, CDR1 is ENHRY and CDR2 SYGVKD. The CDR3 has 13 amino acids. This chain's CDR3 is CAIKPPAGTEAFF. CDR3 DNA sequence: TGTGCCATCAAACCGCCCGCGGGGACTGAAGCTTTCTTT.

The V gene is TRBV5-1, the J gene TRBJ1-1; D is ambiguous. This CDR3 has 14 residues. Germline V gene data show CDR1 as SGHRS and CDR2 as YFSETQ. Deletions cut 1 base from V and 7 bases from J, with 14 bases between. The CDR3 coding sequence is TGCGCCAGCAGCTTGAATCCGGGAGCTGGTGAAGCTTTCTTT. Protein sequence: CASSLNPGAGEAFF.

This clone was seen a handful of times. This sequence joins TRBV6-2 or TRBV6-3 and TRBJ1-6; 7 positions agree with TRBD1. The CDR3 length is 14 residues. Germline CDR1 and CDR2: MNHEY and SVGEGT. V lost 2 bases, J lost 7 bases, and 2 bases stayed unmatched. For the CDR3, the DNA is TGTGCCAGCAGTTACCAGGGGGAAAATTCACCCCTCCACTTT. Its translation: CASSYQGENSPLHF.

The CDR3 loop reads CASKGENTEAFF. CDR3 nucleotides: TGTGCCAGCAAAGGGGAGAACACTGAAGCTTTCTTT. The gene calls are TRBV25-1 and TRBJ1-1; possible D gene TRBD1, 5 bases. V was clipped by 7 bases and J by 1 base, with 7 bases between them. The CDR3 contains 12 residues. Germline CDR1 reads MGHDK; CDR2 reads SYGVNS.

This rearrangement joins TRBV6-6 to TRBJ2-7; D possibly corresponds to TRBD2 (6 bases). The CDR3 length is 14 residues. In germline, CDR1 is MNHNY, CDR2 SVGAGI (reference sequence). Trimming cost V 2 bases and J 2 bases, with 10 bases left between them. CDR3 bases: TGTGCCAGCAGTTACGGCGGGGCCCCCTACGAGCAGTACTTC. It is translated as CASSYGGAPYEQYF.

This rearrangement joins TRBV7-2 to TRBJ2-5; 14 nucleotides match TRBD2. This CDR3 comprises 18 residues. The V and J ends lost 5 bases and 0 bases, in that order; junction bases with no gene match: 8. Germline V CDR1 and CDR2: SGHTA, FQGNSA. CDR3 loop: CASSPGTSGGPYQETQYF. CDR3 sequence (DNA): TGTGCCAGCAGCCCAGGGACTAGCGGGGGCCCCTACCAAGAGACCCAGTACTTC.

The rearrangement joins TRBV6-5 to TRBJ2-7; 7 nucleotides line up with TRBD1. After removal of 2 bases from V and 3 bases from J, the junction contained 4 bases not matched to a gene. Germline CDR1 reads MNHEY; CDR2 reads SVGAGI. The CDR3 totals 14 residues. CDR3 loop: CASSYGTDFYEQYF. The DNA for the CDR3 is TGTGCCAGCAGTTACGGGACAGACTTCTACGAGCAGTACTTC.

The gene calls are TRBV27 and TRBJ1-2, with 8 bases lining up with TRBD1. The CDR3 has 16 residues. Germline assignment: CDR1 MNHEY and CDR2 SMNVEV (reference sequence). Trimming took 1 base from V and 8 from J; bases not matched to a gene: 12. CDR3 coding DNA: TGTGCCAGCAGTTTATGGTCCGGACAGGGTATCGTGGGCTACACCTTC. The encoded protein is CASSLWSGQGIVGYTF.

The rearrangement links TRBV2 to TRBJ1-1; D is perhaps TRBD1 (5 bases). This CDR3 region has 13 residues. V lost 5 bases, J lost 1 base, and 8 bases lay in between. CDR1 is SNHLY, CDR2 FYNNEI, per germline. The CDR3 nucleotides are TGTGCCAGCAGTCTGACAGAGAACACTGAAGCTTTCTTT. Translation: CASSLTENTEAFF.

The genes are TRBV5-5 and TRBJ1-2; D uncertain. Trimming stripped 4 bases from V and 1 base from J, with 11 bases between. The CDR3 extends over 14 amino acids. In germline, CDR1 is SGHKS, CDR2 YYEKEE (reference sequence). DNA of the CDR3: TGTGCCAGCAGCCAGGACTCCCGTAACTATGGCTACACCTTC. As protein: CASSQDSRNYGYTF.

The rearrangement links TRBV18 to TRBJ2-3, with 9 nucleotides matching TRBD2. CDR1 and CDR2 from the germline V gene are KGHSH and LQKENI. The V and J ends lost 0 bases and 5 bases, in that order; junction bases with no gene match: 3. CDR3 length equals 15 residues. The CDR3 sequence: CASSPPASGIDTQYF. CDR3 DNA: TGTGCCAGCTCACCACCGGCTAGCGGGATAGATACGCAGTATTTT.

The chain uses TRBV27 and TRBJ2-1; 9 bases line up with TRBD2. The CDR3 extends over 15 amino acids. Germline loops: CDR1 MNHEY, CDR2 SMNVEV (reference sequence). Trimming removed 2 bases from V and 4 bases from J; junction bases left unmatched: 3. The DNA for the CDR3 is TGTGCCAGCAGTTTACTAGCGGGGTTTTACAATGAGCAGTTCTTC. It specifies CASSLLAGFYNEQFF.

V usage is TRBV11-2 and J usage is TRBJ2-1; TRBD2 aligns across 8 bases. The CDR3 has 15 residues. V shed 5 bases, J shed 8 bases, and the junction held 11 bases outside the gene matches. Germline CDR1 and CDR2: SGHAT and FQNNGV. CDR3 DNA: TGTGCCAGCAGCAATCTTCGGACTAGCCTACATGAGCAGTTCTTC. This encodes CASSNLRTSLHEQFF.

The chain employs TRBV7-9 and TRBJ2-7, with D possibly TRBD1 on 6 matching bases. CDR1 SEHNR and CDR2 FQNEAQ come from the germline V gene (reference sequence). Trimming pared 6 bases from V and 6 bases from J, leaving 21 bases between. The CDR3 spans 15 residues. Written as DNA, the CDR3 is TGTGCCAGCAGTCCTAGGCCTACAGGGCCCGCCGAGCAGTACTTC. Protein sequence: CASSPRPTGPAEQYF. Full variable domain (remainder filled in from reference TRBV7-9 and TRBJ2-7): DTGVSQNPRHKITKRGQNVTFRCDPISEHNRLYWYRQTLGQGPEFLTYFQNEAQLEKSRLLSDRFSAERPKGSFSTLEIQRTEQGDSAMYLCASSPRPTGPAEQYFGPGTRLTVT.

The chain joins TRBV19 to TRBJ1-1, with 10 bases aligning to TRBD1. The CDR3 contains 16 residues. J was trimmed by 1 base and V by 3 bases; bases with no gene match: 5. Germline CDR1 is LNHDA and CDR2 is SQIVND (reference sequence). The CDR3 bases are TGTGCCAGTAGTATGCGGACAGGGGGGGCGAACACTGAAGCTTTCTTT. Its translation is CASSMRTGGANTEAFF.

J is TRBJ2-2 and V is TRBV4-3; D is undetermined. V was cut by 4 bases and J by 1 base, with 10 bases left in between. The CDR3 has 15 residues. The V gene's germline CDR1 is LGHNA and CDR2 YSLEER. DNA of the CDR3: TGCGCCAGCAGCCGATTGGCAGGGAACACCGGGGAGCTGTTTTTT. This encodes CASSRLAGNTGELFF.